What follows are 27 T cell receptor beta chains derived from one specimen sequenced in a study of T cells in tumors after PD-1 blockade. Profiled with immunoSEQ multiplex PCR; TCRdb holds only in-frame clones, not every one. The sample includes roughly 15,000 clones, roughly 82% seen only once; the top ten take roughly 25%. The specimen was PBMCs, collected after anti-PD-1 treatment. The receptors were sampled from a human donor with basal cell carcinoma.

The genes are TRBV7-2 and TRBJ2-5, with D possibly being TRBD2 (5 bases). CDR1 SGHTA and CDR2 FQGNSA come from the germline V gene. Deletions cut 5 bases from V and 1 base from J, with 8 bases between. This CDR3 region has 13 residues. CDR3 region: CASSGSGQETQYF. The CDR3 coding sequence is TGTGCCAGCAGCGGGAGCGGCCAAGAGACCCAGTACTTC. The entire variable domain, with the rest obtained from reference TRBV7-2 and TRBJ2-5, is as follows: GAGVSQSPSNKVTEKGKDVELRCDPISGHTALYWYRQSLGQGLEFLIYFQGNSAPDKSGLPSDRFSAERTGGSVSTLTIQRTQQEDSAVYLCASSGSGQETQYFGPGTRLLVL.

V is TRBV5-5 and J is TRBJ2-3, with 10 bases matching TRBD1. Germline CDR1 and CDR2: SGHKS and YYEKEE (reference sequence). The CDR3 totals 16 residues. Trimming at V came to 0 bases and at J to 6 bases, leaving 7 bases not matched to a gene. The CDR3 is CASSLGTGGRADTQYF. CDR3 in DNA: TGTGCCAGCAGCTTGGGGACAGGGGGGAGAGCGGATACGCAGTATTTT.

The chain joins TRBV28 to TRBJ2-2; D may be TRBD2 (5 bases). This CDR3 is built from 13 residues. The germline V and J ends were trimmed by 4 bases and 7 bases, with 10 bases remaining between them. CDR1 and CDR2 (germline): MDHEN, SYDVKM. CDR3 loop: CASSWDGGGELFF. For the CDR3, the DNA is TGTGCCAGCAGTTGGGATGGAGGCGGGGAGCTGTTTTTT.

The chain employs TRBV27 and TRBJ2-3, with TRBD2 matching over 12 bases. V shed 6 bases, J shed 0 bases, and the junction held 10 bases outside the gene matches. The CDR3 runs 18 residues. Germline CDR1 and CDR2: MNHEY and SMNVEV (reference sequence). The CDR3 sequence is CASRSGGLAGSSTDTQYF. The CDR3 nucleotides are TGTGCCAGCAGGTCGGGGGGACTAGCGGGCAGCAGCACAGATACGCAGTATTTT.

The chain uses TRBV10-3 and TRBJ2-1; D call uncertain. The CDR3 length is 13 residues. Trimming cost V 5 bases and J 2 bases, with 7 bases left between them. Germline V gene data show CDR1 as ENHRY and CDR2 as SYGVKD. The CDR3 DNA sequence: TGTGCCATCAGTCGGGCTGCCTACAATGAGCAGTTCTTC. This sequence encodes CAISRAAYNEQFF.

This sequence joins TRBV3-1 (or the pseudogene TRBV3-2) and TRBJ1-1; D is perhaps TRBD1 (5 bases). CDR1 and CDR2 (germline): LGHDT, YNNKEL (reference sequence). Trimming pared 2 bases from V and 7 bases from J, leaving 11 bases between. The CDR3 runs 13 residues. In DNA, the CDR3 is TGTGCCAGCAGCCAACTTGGGGCCCGTGAAGCTTTCTTT. It yields the protein CASSQLGAREAFF.

Only one count was recorded for this clone. The chain links TRBV7-9 to TRBJ2-7; possibly TRBD2 for D (7 bases). The CDR3 length is 16 residues. Germline loops: CDR1 SEHNR, CDR2 FQNEAQ (reference sequence). Trimming removed 1 base at V and 0 bases at J, with 13 bases between. The CDR3 region is CASSLGSGGYSYEQYF. Here the CDR3 DNA reads TGTGCCAGCAGCTTAGGGTCGGGGGGCTACTCCTACGAGCAGTACTTC.

This sequence joins TRBV2 and TRBJ1-3; possible D gene TRBD1, 5 bases. In germline, CDR1 is SNHLY, CDR2 FYNNEI. This CDR3 comprises 16 residues. Trimming took off 1 base at V and 0 bases at J, with 10 bases between the two ends. The CDR3 coding sequence is TGTGCCAGCAGTGAAGAGGCAGGGTTCTCTGGAAACACCATATATTTT. It specifies CASSEEAGFSGNTIYF. Full variable domain (outside the CDR3, taken from reference TRBV2 and TRBJ1-3): EPEVTQTPSHQVTQMGQEVILRCVPISNHLYFYWYRQILGQKVEFLVSFYNNEISEKSEIFDDQFSVERPDGSNFTLKIRSTKLEDSAMYFCASSEEAGFSGNTIYFGEGSWLTVV.

The rearrangement links TRBV10-1 to TRBJ2-7; 10 bases align to TRBD1. There are 14 residues in the CDR3. Germline CDR1 and CDR2: WNHNN and SYGVQD (reference sequence). Germline trimming cut 5 bases from V and 4 bases from J; bases unmatched to any gene: 5. CDR3 in amino acids: CASSTDRGGYEQYF. CDR3 DNA sequence: TGCGCCAGCAGTACGGACAGGGGGGGATACGAGCAGTACTTC.

Comment on this clone: This CDR3 is also generated by other DNA sequences in the sample. The chain is built from TRBV24-1 and TRBJ2-7, with D possibly TRBD1 on 5 matching bases. The germline CDR1 and CDR2 sequences are KGHDR and SFDVKD. Between the trimmed V and J ends, which lost 2 bases and 2 bases, there was a span of 6 bases. CDR3 length: 13 residues. The CDR3, as DNA: TGTGCCACCAGTGATTCAGGGCCCTACGAGCAGTACTTC. Amino acid sequence: CATSDSGPYEQYF.

The V gene is TRBV29-1, the J gene TRBJ1-2; D ambiguous. The V gene's germline CDR1 is SQVTM and CDR2 ANQGSEA. V was cut by 4 bases and J by 7 bases, with 13 bases left in between. This CDR3 spans 12 amino acids. The CDR3 nucleotides read TGCAGCGTTGTGAGGGAGGCTCCTGGCTACACCTTC. Protein: CSVVREAPGYTF.

The chain has TRBV19 and TRBJ2-1; D gene ambiguous. This CDR3 is 15 amino acids long. The V gene lost 6 bases and the J gene lost 0 bases, with 12 bases spanning the gap. Germline V gene sequence: CDR1 LNHDA, CDR2 SQIVND (reference sequence). The CDR3 DNA sequence: TGTGCCAGTAGGGTGACATCGAGCTCCTACAATGAGCAGTTCTTC. Its protein is CASRVTSSSYNEQFF.

The rearrangement links TRBV30 to TRBJ2-1; 7 bases align to TRBD1. This CDR3 has 15 residues. In germline, CDR1 is GTSNPN, CDR2 SVGIG (reference sequence). Trimming cost V 3 bases and J 7 bases; bases outside gene matches: 12. CDR3 sequence reads: CAWRRVATGNNEQFF. The CDR3, as DNA: TGTGCCTGGAGAAGGGTGGCGACAGGGAATAATGAGCAGTTCTTC.

The chain joins TRBV28 to TRBJ1-2, with 9 bases identical to TRBD1. The CDR3 loop spans 14 amino acids. CDR1 is MDHEN and CDR2 is SYDVKM in the germline V gene. V was clipped by 5 bases and J by 4 bases; unmatched bases: 5. The DNA for the CDR3 is TGTGCCAGCAGTAAGGACAGGGGTCCCTATGGCTACACCTTC. Amino acid sequence: CASSKDRGPYGYTF.

The chain carries TRBV5-4 and TRBJ2-1, with TRBD2 matching over 11 bases. The CDR3 sequence is 19 residues long. Losses at the gene ends were 0 bases for V and 4 bases for J; bases not matched to a gene: 12. Germline-derived CDR1 and CDR2 are SGHNT and YYREEE (reference sequence). Written as DNA, the CDR3 is TGTGCCAGCAGCTTGGGAGGGGGCGCGGGACTAGCGGCTTACAATGAGCAGTTCTTC. Protein product: CASSLGGGAGLAAYNEQFF.

The rearrangement uses TRBV3-1 (or the pseudogene TRBV3-2) and TRBJ2-6; no definite D call. Trimming pared 7 bases from V and 4 bases from J, leaving 8 bases between. The CDR3 runs 13 residues. Germline CDR1 is LGHDT and CDR2 is YNNKEL (reference sequence). The CDR3: CASNGAGANVLTF. DNA for the CDR3: TGTGCCAGCAACGGTGCAGGGGCCAACGTCCTGACTTTC.

V and J are TRBV20-1 and TRBJ1-1; TRBD1 might be the D (5 bases). V shed 5 bases and J shed 3 bases, with 7 bases lying between them. The CDR3 runs 11 residues. Germline V lookup: CDR1 DFQATT, CDR2 SNEGSKA (reference sequence). DNA for the CDR3: TGCAGTGCTCTCAGGGACACTGAAGCTTTCTTT. This sequence encodes CSALRDTEAFF.

This chain uses TRBV14 with TRBJ2-2; D unclear. The CDR3 is 14 amino acids. Trimming pared 6 bases from V and 0 bases from J, leaving 8 bases between. The V gene's germline CDR1 is SGHDN and CDR2 FVKESK. The DNA for the CDR3 is TGTGCCAGCAGACCTGACACGAACACCGGGGAGCTGTTTTTT. It codes for CASRPDTNTGELFF.

The chain's CDR3 is CASSPDRGLTEAFF. The CDR3 bases are TGTGCCAGCAGCCCCGACAGGGGTTTGACTGAAGCTTTCTTT. This chain connects TRBV7-3 to TRBJ1-1, with 8 bases matching TRBD1. Germline loops: CDR1 SGHTA, CDR2 FQGTGA. CDR3 size: 14 residues. The junction had 7 bases not matched to a gene; V was cut back by 5 bases and J by 5 bases.

This clone was seen a handful of times. At one end, the junction sequence differs from germline, possibly due to a read error. J is TRBJ1-2 and V is TRBV3-1 (or the pseudogene TRBV3-2), with unresolved D. The length of the CDR3 is 13 residues. Germline CDR1 is LGHDT and CDR2 is YNNKEL (reference sequence). The CDR3 protein is CASSQANVGGYTF. The DNA for the CDR3 is TGTGCCAGCAGTCAAGCCAATGTGGGAGGCTACACCTTC.

The V and J genes are TRBV12-3 or TRBV12-4 and TRBJ1-4, with D perhaps TRBD1 (5 bases). Trimming took off 1 base at V and 8 bases at J, with 8 bases between the two ends. CDR3 length equals 13 residues. Written as DNA, the CDR3 is TGTGCCAGCAGTTTAGGGCACAGGGAAAAACTGTTTTTT. This encodes CASSLGHREKLFF.

This clone was seen just once. The CDR3 is CASSESWTGDEKLFF. CDR3 in DNA: TGTGCCAGCAGTGAATCCTGGACAGGGGATGAAAAACTGTTTTTT. The chain employs TRBV25-1 and TRBJ1-4; 9 bases map to TRBD1. CDR3 length equals 15 residues. The junction had 3 bases not matched to a gene; V was cut back by 1 base and J by 6 bases. CDR1 and CDR2 from the germline V gene are MGHDK and SYGVNS.

This clone appeared a few times. V gene TRBV7-9 combines with J gene TRBJ1-4; 9 positions agree with TRBD1. The trim removed 4 bases at V and 6 bases at J, leaving 15 bases unmatched. CDR1 is SEHNR and CDR2 is FQNEAQ in the germline V gene (reference sequence). The CDR3 runs to 18 residues. The CDR3 DNA sequence: TGTGCCAGCAGCTCAACTCCCGGGACAGGGTCCGCGGATGAAAAACTGTTTTTT. Its translation: CASSSTPGTGSADEKLFF.

The chain couples TRBV6-5 to TRBJ1-4; no clear D gene. This CDR3 is built from 16 residues. Trimming pared 0 bases from V and 6 bases from J, leaving 14 bases between. Germline V gives CDR1 MNHEY, CDR2 SVGAGI. The CDR3 DNA is TGTGCCAGCAGTTACTCGGGTCGCGGCCTCGATGAAAAACTGTTTTTT. This codes for CASSYSGRGLDEKLFF.

V usage is TRBV12-3 or TRBV12-4 and J usage is TRBJ2-3; D is perhaps TRBD2 (6 bases). CDR3 length equals 13 residues. The V gene lost 7 bases and the J gene lost 3 bases, with 11 bases spanning the gap. CDR3 region: CASTGTPTDTQYF. The CDR3 DNA is TGTGCCAGCACCGGGACTCCTACAGATACGCAGTATTTT.

The chain couples TRBV13 to TRBJ1-1, with D unclear. Trimming stripped 3 bases from V and 1 base from J, with 3 bases between. This CDR3 spans 12 amino acids. Germline V gives CDR1 PRHDT, CDR2 FYEKMQ (reference sequence). In nucleotides, the CDR3 is TGTGCCAGCAGCTTCAAGAACACTGAAGCTTTCTTT. Protein product: CASSFKNTEAFF.

This clone was seen just once. V is TRBV5-1 and J is TRBJ2-3, with 9 bases fitting TRBD1. J was trimmed by 5 bases and V by 3 bases; bases with no gene match: 4. The CDR3 totals 14 residues. Germline loops: CDR1 SGHRS, CDR2 YFSETQ. The CDR3 region is CASSSGTGRDTQYF. In nucleotides, the CDR3 is TGCGCCAGCAGCTCCGGGACAGGGAGAGATACGCAGTATTTT.